The rows below give T cell receptor beta chains drawn from one sample of a study of T cells in Graves' hyperthyroidism and ophthalmopathy. TCRdb reprocessed the multiplex PCR reads via MiXCR and lists one record per CDR3 protein. This table has fewer than 700,000 distinct CDR3 sequences, around 15% appearing once. The sample consisted of blood. Source of these receptors: a woman in her 30s with Graves' hyperthyroidism. Each CDR3 is given with its conserved first and last residue. A D gene is named only where the DNA matches it firmly. Rows give clone size only sometimes, using once, few, many, or a class for an expanded clone.

>TRBD2|TRBJ2-5|few|TRBV29-1
TGCAGCGTTGTCGGGGATAGAACTCGACTAGCGGGACAAGAGACCCAGTACTTC
CSVVGDRTRLAGQETQYF
>TRBD2|TRBJ2-7|many|TRBV20-1
TGCAGTGCAGGGACTAGCTCCTACGAGCAGTACTTC
CSAGTSSYEQYF
>TRBD2|TRBJ2-1|many|TRBV11-3
TGTGCCAGCAGCTTACGCGGGACTAGCGGGAGTGGGAATGAGCAGTTCTTC
CASSLRGTSGSGNEQFF
>NA|TRBJ2-4|many|TRBV11-2
TGTGCCAGCAGCCCCACCTTCGGTTACAGGGAGACCAAAAACATTCAGTACTTC
CASSPTFGYRETKNIQYF
>NA|TRBJ2-1|NA|TRBV30
TGTGCCTGGAGACTGGGGATGCGAAGAGGGTCCTACAATGAGCAGTTCTTC
CAWRLGMRRGSYNEQFF
>TRBD2|TRBJ2-5|NA|TRBV20-1
TGCAGTGCTCCCCGGACTAGCGAAGAGACCCAGTACTTC
CSAPRTSEETQYF
>NA|TRBJ1-1|many|TRBV2
TGTGCCAGCAGTGACCCCAATAGGCGACCGGGCGAAGCTTTCTTT
CASSDPNRRPGEAFF
>NA|TRBJ2-2|few|TRBV28
TGTGCCAGCAGTTCCTCAGGGGCGCGGTACGGGGAGCTGTTTTTT
CASSSSGARYGELFF
>NA|TRBJ1-4|NA|TRBV27
TGTGCCAGCAGTTTGCGAGCCCCTGAAAAACTGTTTTTT
CASSLRAPEKLFF
>NA|TRBJ2-1|many|TRBV12-3/TRBV12-4
TGTGCCAGCAGTCCGGGGACTCTTGCCTACAATGAGCAGTTCTTC
CASSPGTLAYNEQFF
>NA|TRBJ1-4|few|TRBV28
TGTACCACCTCCGGGACGGGAAATGAAAAACTGTTTTTT
CTTSGTGNEKLFF
>TRBD1|TRBJ2-1|few|TRBV9
TGTGCCAGCAGCCCTAGGGGGACAGGGAGGACCTACAATGAGCAGTTCTTC
CASSPRGTGRTYNEQFF
>NA|TRBJ2-3|many|TRBV27
TGTGCCAGCAGTTCCCGCACAGATACGCAGTATTTT
CASSSRTDTQYF
>NA|TRBJ2-7|NA|TRBV20-1
TGCAGTGCTAGAGAAACCGGGACCACATTCCTTTACGAGCAGTACTTC
CSARETGTTFLYEQYF
>NA|TRBJ2-5|many|TRBV30
TGTGCCTGGAGTGTTGGAGTTCAAGAGACCCAGTACTTC
CAWSVGVQETQYF
>TRBD2|TRBJ2-2|many|TRBV2
TGTGCCAGCACGGGACTAGGCAGCGGGGAGCTGTTTTTT
CASTGLGSGELFF
>NA|TRBJ1-5|NA|TRBV6-2/TRBV6-3
TGTGCCATCAGTGTAAGGCCAGTAATTAGCAATCAGCCCCAGCATTTT
CAISVRPVISNQPQHF